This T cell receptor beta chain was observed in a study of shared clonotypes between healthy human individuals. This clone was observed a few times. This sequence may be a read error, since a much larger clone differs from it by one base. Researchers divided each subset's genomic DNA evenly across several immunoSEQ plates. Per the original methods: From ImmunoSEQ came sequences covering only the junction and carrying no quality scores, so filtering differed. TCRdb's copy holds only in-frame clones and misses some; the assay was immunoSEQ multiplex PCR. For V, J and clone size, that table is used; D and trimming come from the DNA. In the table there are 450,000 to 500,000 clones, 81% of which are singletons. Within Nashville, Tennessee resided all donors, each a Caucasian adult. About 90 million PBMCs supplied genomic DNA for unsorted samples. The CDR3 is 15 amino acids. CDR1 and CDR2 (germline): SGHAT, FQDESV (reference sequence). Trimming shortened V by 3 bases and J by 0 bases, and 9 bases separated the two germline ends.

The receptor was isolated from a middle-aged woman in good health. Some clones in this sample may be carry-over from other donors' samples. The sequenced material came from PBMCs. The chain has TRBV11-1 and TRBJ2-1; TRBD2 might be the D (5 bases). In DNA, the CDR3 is TGTGCCAGCAGCTTGGATAGCGCCTCCTACAATGAGCAGTTCTTC. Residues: CASSLDSASYNEQFF.